This T cell receptor beta chain was identified in a study of shared clonotypes between healthy human individuals. Researchers ran the assay at a deep level. Clones were sequenced by immunoSEQ multiplex PCR, and TCRdb holds only the in-frame ones, with some missing. The repertoire holds about 2.3 million clones, with 92% as singletons. This clone was recorded only once. The target antigen is unknown. Other nucleotide sequences in the sample specify the same CDR3. Study results and limitations: Generally, estimated richness proved larger in naive subsets than it did in memory subsets.

The V gene lost 1 base and the J gene lost 7 bases, with 12 bases spanning the gap. CDR3 length equals 14 residues. Germline CDR1 is SGHRS and CDR2 is YFSETQ. The TCR originated in a man aged 18 to 29 in good health. Some clones in this sample may be carry-over from other donors' samples. The specimen was naive CD4+ T cells from PBMCs. Subset here: CD45RA+ positively selected. The chain has TRBV5-1 and TRBJ1-5; D possibly corresponds to TRBD1 (6 bases). The CDR3 region is CASSLSGGEQPQHF. CDR3 DNA sequence: TGCGCCAGCAGCTTGTCTGGGGGCGAACAGCCCCAGCATTTT.